Below are 17 T cell receptor beta chains sequenced from a single sample in a study of T-cell reconstitution after alpha-beta-depleted transplantation in children. Preparation of the TCRbeta library involved a method that used unique molecular identifiers. TCRdb reprocessed the PCR reads with MiXCR, giving one entry per CDR3 protein. The profile covers hundreds of thousands of distinct CDR3 sequences, with 9.9% appearing a single time and about 9.5% taken by the ten largest. Sequencing was performed on PBMCs from the stem cell graft donor, taken from the stem cell graft. Receptors originate from a human donor who donated a stem cell graft to a child with SCID.

The chain links TRBV7-9 to TRBJ2-3; D not resolved. CDR3 length equals 15 residues. The germline gives CDR1 SEHNR, CDR2 FQNEAQ (reference sequence). V gave up 4 bases and J gave up 5 bases, with 16 bases separating them. The CDR3 DNA reads TGTGCCAGCAGCTCGGACGGGTCATTGGGAGATACGCAGTATTTT. It yields the protein CASSSDGSLGDTQYF.

This clonotype was counted only a few times. The rearrangement joins TRBV7-2 to TRBJ2-2, with D maybe TRBD2 (7 bases). V lost 0 bases to trimming and J lost 7 bases, with 12 bases between them. CDR1 SGHTA and CDR2 FQGNSA come from the germline V gene. This CDR3 region has 15 residues. The CDR3 protein is CASSLAGGPGGELFF. The DNA of the CDR3 is TGTGCCAGCAGCTTAGCGGGGGGGCCGGGCGGGGAGCTGTTTTTT.

This clonotype was seen a handful of times. V usage is TRBV18 and J usage is TRBJ2-2; no clear D. The CDR3 has 13 amino acids. Trimming left V 2 bases short and J 6 bases short, with 7 bases between. Looked up from germline, CDR1 is KGHSH and CDR2 is LQKENI. CDR3 residues: CASSPSTAGELFF. DNA for the CDR3: TGTGCCAGCTCACCATCGACGGCCGGGGAGCTGTTTTTT.

This clonotype appeared many times. The chain carries TRBV24-1 and TRBJ2-2; D is undetermined. Germline V gene lookup returns CDR1 KGHDR and CDR2 SFDVKD. V lost 5 bases to trimming and J lost 3 bases, with 9 bases between them. CDR3 length: 14 residues. This CDR3 reads CATSVSADTGELFF. DNA of the CDR3: TGTGCCACCAGTGTCTCAGCAGACACCGGGGAGCTGTTTTTT.

This clonotype was observed a few times. The rearrangement uses TRBV12-3 or TRBV12-4 and TRBJ1-5; 7 bases match TRBD1. The junction had 7 bases not matched to a gene; V was cut back by 6 bases and J by 14 bases. The CDR3 consists of 11 residues. CDR3 DNA sequence: TGTGCCAGCAGCAAACAGGGGACGAAGCATTTT. It specifies CASSKQGTKHF.

This clonotype was observed a handful of times. The chain employs TRBV20-1 and TRBJ1-1; D is uncertain. The CDR3 has 14 residues. The germline V and J ends were trimmed by 6 bases and 2 bases, with 16 bases remaining between them. Germline CDR1 and CDR2: DFQATT and SNEGSKA (reference sequence). CDR3 in amino acids: CSATGGPTNTEAFF. The CDR3 DNA reads as TGCAGTGCCACCGGAGGCCCGACTAACACTGAAGCTTTCTTT.

This clonotype appeared a few times. This chain connects TRBV20-1 to TRBJ2-2; no definite D call. CDR3 length: 14 amino acids. V lost 3 bases, J lost 0 bases, and 8 bases lay in between. Germline values: CDR1 DFQATT, CDR2 SNEGSKA (reference sequence). The CDR3 sequence is CSASPAANTGELFF. CDR3 nucleotides: TGCAGTGCTAGCCCAGCAGCGAACACCGGGGAGCTGTTTTTT.

The chain recombines TRBV2 with TRBJ1-1; 8 positions agree with TRBD1. The J segment lost 0 bases and the V segment lost 5 bases, leaving 2 bases of the junction unmatched. CDR3 length: 14 residues. Germline V lookup: CDR1 SNHLY, CDR2 FYNNEI. CDR3: CASSKTGVNTEAFF. CDR3 DNA sequence: TGTGCCAGCAGTAAGACAGGGGTGAACACTGAAGCTTTCTTT.

The chain combines TRBV12-3 or TRBV12-4 with TRBJ2-7, with D possibly being TRBD1 (6 bases). The CDR3 length is 13 residues. Trimming pared 7 bases from V and 3 bases from J, leaving 13 bases between. CDR3 amino acids: CASKRAQGYEQYF. The DNA of the CDR3 is TGTGCCAGCAAGAGAGCACAGGGCTACGAGCAGTACTTC.

The CDR3: CSVEDWGGEDTQYF. The CDR3 DNA is TGCAGCGTTGAAGATTGGGGGGGCGAAGATACGCAGTATTTT. V usage is TRBV29-1 and J usage is TRBJ2-3; D may be TRBD2 (7 bases). Trimming left V 0 bases short and J 5 bases short, with 12 bases between. This CDR3 contains 14 residues. In germline, CDR1 is SQVTM, CDR2 ANQGSEA.

This clonotype was detected many times. This rearrangement joins TRBV20-1 to TRBJ2-3, with 8 bases fitting TRBD2. Germline trimming cut 0 bases from V and 8 bases from J; bases unmatched to any gene: 13. Germline V lookup: CDR1 DFQATT, CDR2 SNEGSKA (reference sequence). CDR3 size: 16 residues. CDR3 protein: CSARDTQRGPGGTQYF. In DNA, the CDR3 is TGCAGTGCTAGAGATACCCAGCGGGGGCCCGGGGGTACGCAGTATTTT.

The CDR3 sequence: CASEDYPDTQYF. The CDR3 DNA follows: TGTGCCAGCGAGGACTATCCAGATACGCAGTATTTT. The chain has TRBV7-2 and TRBJ2-3; D might be TRBD2 (6 bases). Germline loops: CDR1 SGHTA, CDR2 FQGNSA. V lost 8 bases and J lost 4, with 10 bases in between. The CDR3 has 12 residues.

The V call is TRBV5-1, the J call TRBJ2-1, with 7 nucleotides matching TRBD1. The CDR3 covers 16 residues. V was clipped by 0 bases and J by 12 bases; unmatched bases: 15. The V gene's germline CDR1 is SGHRS and CDR2 YFSETQ. CDR3 sequence: CASSLGDREATTWQFF. CDR3 in DNA: TGCGCCAGCAGCTTGGGTGACAGGGAAGCTACAACTTGGCAGTTCTTC. The variable domain in full, with the rest retrieved from reference TRBV5-1 and TRBJ2-1, is KAGVTQTPRYLIKTRGQQVTLSCSPISGHRSVSWYQQTPGQGLQFLFEYFSETQRNKGNFPGRFSGRQFSNSRSEMNVSTLELGDSALYLCASSLGDREATTWQFFGPGTRLTVL.

In its sample, this clonotype was seen once. A much larger clone sits a single nucleotide away, making a read error possible. Here the CDR3 reads CASGRTGADRVEQYF. CDR3 DNA: TGTGCCAGCGGACGTACAGGTGCGGATAGAGTCGAGCAGTACTTC. V usage is TRBV7-9 and J usage is TRBJ2-7; TRBD1 is a possible D gene (5 bases). This CDR3 is built from 15 residues. The ends were cut back, 8 bases at V and 6 bases at J, with 23 bases in the middle. Germline loops: CDR1 SEHNR, CDR2 FQNEAQ (reference sequence). The variable domain in full, with the rest retrieved from reference TRBV7-9 and TRBJ2-7, is DTGVSQNPRHKITKRGQNVTFRCDPISEHNRLYWYRQTLGQGPEFLTYFQNEAQLEKSRLLSDRFSAERPKGSFSTLEIQRTEQGDSAMYLCASGRTGADRVEQYFGPGTRLTVT.

The chain links TRBV20-1 to TRBJ2-1, with 8 bases that match TRBD2. The CDR3 length is 15 residues. In germline, CDR1 is DFQATT, CDR2 SNEGSKA (reference sequence). V lost 0 bases to trimming and J lost 9 bases; unmatched junction nucleotides: 10. This CDR3 is CSARDLKAGDGEQFF. Written as DNA, the CDR3 is TGCAGTGCTAGAGATTTGAAAGCGGGAGATGGTGAGCAGTTCTTC.

The V call is TRBV9, the J call TRBJ2-1, with 8 bases fitting TRBD2. The CDR3 is made up of 16 amino acids. With 1 base clipped from V and 5 bases from J, the junction kept 8 bases outside the gene matches. The germline V gene has CDR1 SGDLS and CDR2 YYNGEE. The CDR3 loop is CASSVRLASPNNEQFF. In nucleotides, the CDR3 is TGTGCCAGCAGCGTAAGACTAGCGTCCCCTAACAATGAGCAGTTCTTC. The full variable domain, completed using reference TRBV9 and TRBJ2-1, is DSGVTQTPKHLITATGQRVTLRCSPRSGDLSVYWYQQSLDQGLQFLIQYYNGEERAKGNILERFSAQQFPDLHSELNLSSLELGDSALYFCASSVRLASPNNEQFFGPGTRLTVL.

This clonotype was observed a handful of times. The V gene is TRBV19, the J gene TRBJ2-7, with TRBD1 identical over 10 bases. Germline lookup yields CDR1 LNHDA and CDR2 SQIVND (reference sequence). V lost 8 bases to trimming and J lost 2 bases; unmatched junction nucleotides: 9. The CDR3 is made up of 15 amino acids. Written as DNA, the CDR3 is TGTGCCAGTTCAAATCCCGGGACAGGGGCCTACGAGCAGTACTTC. Encoded protein: CASSNPGTGAYEQYF.